The next 2 T cell receptor beta chains were all read from a single sample in a study of T cell responses to AZD1222 COVID-19 vaccine. Profiled with immunoSEQ multiplex PCR; TCRdb holds only in-frame clones, not every one. The data show some 130,000 clones, more than 80% seen once. Sample: peripheral blood, taken on day 0 of AZD1222 vaccination. The receptor source for this set is an adult in good health.

The chain joins TRBV3-1 (or the pseudogene TRBV3-2) to TRBJ2-7, with D hard to call. From germline, CDR1 is LGHDT and CDR2 YNNKEL (reference sequence). This CDR3 has 15 amino acids. The V end lost 4 bases, the J end lost 2 bases, and 15 bases lay between the germline ends. The CDR3 DNA is TGTGCCAGCAGCCCTTTAAAGCTGCAGACCTACGAGCAGTACTTC. Its protein product is CASSPLKLQTYEQYF.

The CDR3 DNA is TGTGCCAGCAGTCCTTCAGAGACAGGGCGCACTGAAGCTTTCTTT. Its translation is CASSPSETGRTEAFF. The chain joins TRBV6-5 to TRBJ1-1; 7 positions agree with TRBD1. The CDR3 extends over 15 amino acids. The V segment lost 5 bases and the J segment 4 bases; nucleotides outside the gene matches: 10. Germline-derived CDR1 and CDR2 are MNHEY and SVGAGI.